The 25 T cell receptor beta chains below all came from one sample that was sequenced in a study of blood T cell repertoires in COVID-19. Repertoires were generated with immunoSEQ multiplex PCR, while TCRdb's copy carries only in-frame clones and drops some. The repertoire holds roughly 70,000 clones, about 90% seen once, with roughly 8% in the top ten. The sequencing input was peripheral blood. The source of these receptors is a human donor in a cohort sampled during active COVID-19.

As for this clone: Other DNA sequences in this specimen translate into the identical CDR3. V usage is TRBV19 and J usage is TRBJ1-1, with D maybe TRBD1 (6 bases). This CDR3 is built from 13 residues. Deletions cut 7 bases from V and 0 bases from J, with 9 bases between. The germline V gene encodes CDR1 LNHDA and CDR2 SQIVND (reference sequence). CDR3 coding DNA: TGTGCCAGTACCACAGGGCTGAACACTGAAGCTTTCTTT. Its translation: CASTTGLNTEAFF. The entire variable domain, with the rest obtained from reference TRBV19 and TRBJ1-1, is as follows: DGGITQSPKYLFRKEGQNVTLSCEQNLNHDAMYWYRQDPGQGLRLIYYSQIVNDFQKGDIAEGYSVSREKKESFPLTVTSAQKNPTAFYLCASTTGLNTEAFFGQGTRLTVV.

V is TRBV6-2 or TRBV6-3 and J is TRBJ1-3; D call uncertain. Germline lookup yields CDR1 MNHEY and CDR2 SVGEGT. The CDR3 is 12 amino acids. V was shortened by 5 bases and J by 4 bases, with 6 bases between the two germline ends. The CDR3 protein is CASSPEGNTIYF. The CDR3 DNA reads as TGTGCCAGCAGTCCGGAGGGAAACACCATATATTTT.

CDR3 nucleotide sequence: TGTGCCAGCAGTCTGACGGACAGGAGCTCCTACGAGCAGTACTTC. Amino acids: CASSLTDRSSYEQYF. This rearrangement joins TRBV27 to TRBJ2-7; the match to TRBD1 covers 7 bases. Trimming at V came to 5 bases and at J to 0 bases, leaving 7 bases not matched to a gene. Per the germline V gene, CDR1 is MNHEY and CDR2 is SMNVEV (reference sequence). The CDR3 has 15 residues.

The CDR3 nucleotides are TGCGCCAGCAGTCAATCCCCTGACAGGGCAACTGGAAACACCATATATTTT. Amino acid sequence: CASSQSPDRATGNTIYF. J is TRBJ1-3 and V is TRBV23-1; 7 bases agree with TRBD1. TRBV23-1 is an ORF for which the function is uncertain. V lost 0 bases and J lost 2; bases outside the gene matches: 7. The CDR3 spans 17 residues.

CDR3 DNA sequence: TGTGCCAGCAGCCAGGCTGACAGGGGGCTGAAGCAGTACTTC. Translation: CASSQADRGLKQYF. J is TRBJ2-7 and V is TRBV3-1 (or the pseudogene TRBV3-2), with 10 bases aligning to TRBD1. Trimming cost V 3 bases and J 8 bases; bases outside gene matches: 7. The CDR3 totals 14 residues. Germline loops: CDR1 LGHDT, CDR2 YNNKEL (reference sequence).

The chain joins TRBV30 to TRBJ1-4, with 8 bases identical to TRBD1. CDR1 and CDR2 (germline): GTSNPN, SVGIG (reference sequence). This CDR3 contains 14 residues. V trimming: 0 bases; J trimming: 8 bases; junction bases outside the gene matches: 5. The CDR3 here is CAWSVQGAGEKLFF. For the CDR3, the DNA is TGTGCCTGGAGTGTTCAGGGGGCGGGCGAAAAACTGTTTTTT.

The CDR3 bases are TGCGCCAGCAGCCAAGAAGGACAGCCCTATAGCAATCAGCCCCAGCATTTT. Its protein is CASSQEGQPYSNQPQHF. This sequence joins TRBV4-1 and TRBJ1-5; D possibly corresponds to TRBD1 (6 bases). The germline gives CDR1 MGHRA, CDR2 YSYEKL. The CDR3 has 17 residues. Trimming removed 0 bases at V and 0 bases at J, with 12 bases between.

CDR3 sequence: CASSLGVAYNTEAFF. The CDR3 bases are TGTGCCAGCAGCTTGGGAGTGGCCTACAACACTGAAGCTTTCTTT. The chain has TRBV6-2 or TRBV6-3 and TRBJ1-1, with D unresolved. The length of the CDR3 is 15 residues. Germline CDR1 is MNHEY and CDR2 is SVGEGT. Trimming cost V 6 bases and J 2 bases, with 16 bases left between them.

The CDR3 loop reads CASSPSPLILAEVSWEQYF. In nucleotides, the CDR3 is TGTGCCAGCAGTCCCTCCCCTCTTATACTAGCGGAGGTATCGTGGGAGCAGTACTTC. The chain has TRBV27 and TRBJ2-7; 8 positions match TRBD2. V lost 5 bases to trimming and J lost 7 bases; unmatched junction nucleotides: 25. This CDR3 has 19 amino acids. CDR1 and CDR2 from the germline V gene are MNHEY and SMNVEV (reference sequence).

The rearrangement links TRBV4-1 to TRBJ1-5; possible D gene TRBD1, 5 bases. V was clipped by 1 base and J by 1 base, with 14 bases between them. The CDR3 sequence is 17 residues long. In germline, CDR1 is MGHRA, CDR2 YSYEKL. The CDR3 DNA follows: TGCGCCAGCAGCCAAGGAGCGGGACCTGAGAGCAATCAGCCCCAGCATTTT. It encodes CASSQGAGPESNQPQHF.

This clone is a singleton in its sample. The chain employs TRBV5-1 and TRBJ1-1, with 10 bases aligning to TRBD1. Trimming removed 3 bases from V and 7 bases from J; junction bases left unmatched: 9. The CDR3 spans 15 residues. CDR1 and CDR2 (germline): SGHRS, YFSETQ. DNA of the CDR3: TGCGCCAGCAGCTACTGGGGACAGGGGCAGGGTGAAGCTTTCTTT. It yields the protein CASSYWGQGQGEAFF.

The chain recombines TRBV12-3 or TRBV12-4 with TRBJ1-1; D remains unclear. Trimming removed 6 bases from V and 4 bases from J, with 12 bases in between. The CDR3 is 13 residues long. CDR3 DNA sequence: TGTGCCAGCAGCTATACAGAGGGCACTGAAGCTTTCTTT. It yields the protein CASSYTEGTEAFF.

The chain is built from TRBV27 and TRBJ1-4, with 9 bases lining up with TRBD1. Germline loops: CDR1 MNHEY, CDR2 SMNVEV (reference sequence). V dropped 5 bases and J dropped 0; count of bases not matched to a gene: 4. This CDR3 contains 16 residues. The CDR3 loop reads CASSPGQGTTNEKLFF. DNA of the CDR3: TGTGCCAGCAGTCCCGGACAGGGGACAACTAATGAAAAACTGTTTTTT.

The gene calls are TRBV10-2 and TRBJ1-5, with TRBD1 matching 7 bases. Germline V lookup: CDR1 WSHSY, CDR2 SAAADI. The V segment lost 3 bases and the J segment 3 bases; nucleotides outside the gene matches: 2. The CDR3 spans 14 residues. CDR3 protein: CASSEGTVNQPQHF. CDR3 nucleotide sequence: TGCGCCAGCAGTGAAGGGACAGTCAATCAGCCCCAGCATTTT.

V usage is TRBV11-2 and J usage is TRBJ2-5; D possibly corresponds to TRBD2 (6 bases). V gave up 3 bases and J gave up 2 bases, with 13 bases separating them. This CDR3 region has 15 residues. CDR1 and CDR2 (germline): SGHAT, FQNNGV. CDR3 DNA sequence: TGTGCCAGCAGCTTGGTATGGAGGGATCAAGAGACCCAGTACTTC. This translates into CASSLVWRDQETQYF.

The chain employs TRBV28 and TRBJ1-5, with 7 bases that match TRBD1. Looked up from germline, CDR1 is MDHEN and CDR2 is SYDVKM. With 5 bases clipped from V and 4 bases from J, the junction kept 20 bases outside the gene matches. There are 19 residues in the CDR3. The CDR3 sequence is CASSPYDPWGRGSNQPQHF. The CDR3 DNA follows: TGTGCCAGCAGTCCCTATGATCCTTGGGGCAGGGGGAGTAATCAGCCCCAGCATTTT.

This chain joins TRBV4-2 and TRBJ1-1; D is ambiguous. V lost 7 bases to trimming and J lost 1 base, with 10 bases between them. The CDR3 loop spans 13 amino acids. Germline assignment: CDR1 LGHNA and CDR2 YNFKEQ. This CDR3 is CASTFLGNTEAFF. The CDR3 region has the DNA TGTGCCAGCACCTTCCTAGGGAACACTGAAGCTTTCTTT.

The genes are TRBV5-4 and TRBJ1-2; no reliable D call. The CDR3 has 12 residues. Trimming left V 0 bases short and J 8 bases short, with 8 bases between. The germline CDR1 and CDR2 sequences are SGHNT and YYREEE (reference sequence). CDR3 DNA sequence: TGTGCCAGCAGCTTGGACGAGTGGGGCTACACCTTC. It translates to CASSLDEWGYTF. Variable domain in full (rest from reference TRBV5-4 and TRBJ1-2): ETGVTQSPTHLIKTRGQQVTLRCSSQSGHNTVSWYQQALGQGPQFIFQYYREEENGRGNFPPRFSGLQFPNYSSELNVNALELDDSALYLCASSLDEWGYTFGSGTRLTVV.

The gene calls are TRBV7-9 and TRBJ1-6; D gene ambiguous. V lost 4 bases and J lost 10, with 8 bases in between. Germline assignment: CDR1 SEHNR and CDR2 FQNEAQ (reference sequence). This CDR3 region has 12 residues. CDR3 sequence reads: CASSYGNSPLHF. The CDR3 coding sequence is TGTGCCAGCAGCTACGGGAACTCACCCCTCCACTTT. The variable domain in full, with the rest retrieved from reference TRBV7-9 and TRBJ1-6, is DTGVSQNPRHKITKRGQNVTFRCDPISEHNRLYWYRQTLGQGPEFLTYFQNEAQLEKSRLLSDRFSAERPKGSFSTLEIQRTEQGDSAMYLCASSYGNSPLHFGNGTRLTVT.

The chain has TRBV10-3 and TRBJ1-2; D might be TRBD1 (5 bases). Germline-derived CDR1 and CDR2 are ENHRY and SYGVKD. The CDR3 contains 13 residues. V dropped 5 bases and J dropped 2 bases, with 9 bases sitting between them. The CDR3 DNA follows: TGTGCCATCAGTTCCGACAGAAACTATGGCTACACCTTC. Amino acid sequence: CAISSDRNYGYTF.

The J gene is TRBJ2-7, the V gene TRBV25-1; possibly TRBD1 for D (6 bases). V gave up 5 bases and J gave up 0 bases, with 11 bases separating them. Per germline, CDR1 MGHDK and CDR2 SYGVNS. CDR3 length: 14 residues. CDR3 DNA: TGTGCCAGCAGTTTCCAGGGGCGCTCCTACGAGCAGTACTTC. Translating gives CASSFQGRSYEQYF.

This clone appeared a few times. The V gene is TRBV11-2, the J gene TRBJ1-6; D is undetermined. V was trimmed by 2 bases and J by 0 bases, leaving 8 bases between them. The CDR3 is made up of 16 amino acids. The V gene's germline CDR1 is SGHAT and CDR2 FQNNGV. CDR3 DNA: TGTGCCAGCAGCTTATCCTTTCGCTCCTATAATTCACCCCTCCACTTT. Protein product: CASSLSFRSYNSPLHF.

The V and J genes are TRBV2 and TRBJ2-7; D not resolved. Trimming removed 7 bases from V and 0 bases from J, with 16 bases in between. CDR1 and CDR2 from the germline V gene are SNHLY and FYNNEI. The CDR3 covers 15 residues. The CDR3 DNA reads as TGTGCCAGCACCCCTCCACAGAAGAGCTCCTACGAGCAGTACTTC. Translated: CASTPPQKSSYEQYF.

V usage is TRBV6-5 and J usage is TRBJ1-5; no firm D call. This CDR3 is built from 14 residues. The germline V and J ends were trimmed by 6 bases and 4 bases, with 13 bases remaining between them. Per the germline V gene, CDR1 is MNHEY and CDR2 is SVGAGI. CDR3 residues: CASSSERSNQPQHF. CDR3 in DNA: TGTGCCAGCAGCTCGGAAAGGAGTAATCAGCCCCAGCATTTT.

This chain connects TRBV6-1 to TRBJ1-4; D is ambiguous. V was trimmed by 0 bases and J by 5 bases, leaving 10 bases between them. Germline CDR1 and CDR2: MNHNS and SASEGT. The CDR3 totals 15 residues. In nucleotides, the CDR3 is TGTGCCAGCAGTGAAGCAGCAGGTTTAAATGAAAAACTGTTTTTT. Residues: CASSEAAGLNEKLFF.